A single sample is the source of the 9 T cell receptor beta chains below, sequenced in a study of monozygotic twins with inflammatory bowel disease. TCRdb reprocessed the 5' RACE reads, with one entry per CDR3 protein and no DNA. Its table lists some 150,000 distinct CDR3 sequences. What was sequenced was blood. These receptors were taken from a human donor with ulcerative colitis or Crohn's disease, or a healthy co-twin of an affected twin (not recorded which).

The chain joins TRBV27 to TRBJ2-3; TCRdb designates TRBD2, a call that cannot be tested without DNA. CDR1 and CDR2 (germline): MNHEY, SMNVEV (reference sequence). This CDR3 region has 17 residues. CDR3 sequence: CASSPSSSGRAGDTQYF.

The V and J genes are TRBV6-1 and TRBJ2-6. Germline V gene lookup returns CDR1 MNHNS and CDR2 SASEGT. This CDR3 spans 14 amino acids. CDR3 sequence reads: CASTAGSGANVLTF.

The chain uses TRBV30 and TRBJ1-1. Germline V CDR1 and CDR2: GTSNPN, SVGIG (reference sequence). The CDR3 extends over 14 amino acids. The CDR3 region is CAWSSGRGNTEAFF.

The gene calls are TRBV5-6 and TRBJ2-1; TCRdb's D gene call, TRBD2, goes unchecked for lack of DNA. Per the germline V gene, CDR1 is SGHDT and CDR2 is YYEEEE. The CDR3 has 15 residues. This chain's CDR3 is CASLMRLAGYNEQFF.

The chain is built from TRBV6-5 and TRBJ2-3. The germline CDR1 and CDR2 sequences are MNHEY and SVGAGI. The CDR3 totals 12 residues. The CDR3 sequence is CASSYNTDTQYF.

The V gene is TRBV7-9, the J gene TRBJ1-5. The germline V gene encodes CDR1 SEHNR and CDR2 FQNEAQ (reference sequence). The CDR3 loop spans 13 amino acids. The CDR3 region is CASSVSRNQPQHF.

The CDR3 loop reads CASSHTTGGTEAFF. The J gene is TRBJ1-1, the V gene TRBV16; TCRdb calls TRBD1, which cannot be checked without DNA. Germline lookup yields CDR1 KGHSY and CDR2 FQNENV. The CDR3 covers 14 residues.

The chain joins TRBV3-1 to TRBJ2-2; TCRdb's D call of TRBD1 is untestable without DNA. The CDR3 is made up of 16 amino acids. Per the germline V gene, CDR1 is LGHDT and CDR2 is YNNKEL (reference sequence). The CDR3 region is CASSQGTGVRGGELFF.

The gene calls are TRBV12-3 or TRBV12-4 and TRBJ1-5; TCRdb indicates TRBD1, and absent DNA this call remains unverified. This CDR3 is 13 amino acids long. CDR3 sequence reads: CATARQGNQPQHF.